The T cell receptor (beta chain) described here comes from a study of identifying expanded T cells in peripheral blood. Study results and limitations: Variance in clone template counts between roughly 2-week samples significantly increased with total template count across all healthy donors.

In regard to this clone: The antigen is unknown.

Only in-frame clones appear in the TCRdb table, and some are missing; sequencing was by immunoSEQ multiplex PCR. The table includes about 130,000 clones, 65% to 90% detected once. During the collection period, no donor immune events like infections were recorded. Specimen: blood. The source of this sequence is a person between 18 and 75 years old in good health.

The CDR3 region has the DNA TGTGCCAGCAGCTTGGACCCCTCGAACTCTGGAAACACCATATATTTT. Its protein is CASSLDPSNSGNTIYF. The J gene is TRBJ1-3, the V gene TRBV5-6; no firm D call. V lost 0 bases to trimming and J lost 0 bases, with 10 bases between them. There are 16 residues in the CDR3. Per the germline V gene, CDR1 is SGHDT and CDR2 is YYEEEE.